The T cell receptor (beta chain) described here comes from a study of T cell responses to AZD1222 COVID-19 vaccine. Regarding the study as a whole: Two AZD1222 doses significantly raised spike-specific TCR breadth and depth over controls. Possibly, clonal diversity was underestimated; donors were largely white British and included more females. Among those given AZD1222, only five or six were seropositive at baseline. Unmutated variant regions reportedly attract nearly half of all spike-specific TCRs.

J lost 0 bases, V lost 3 bases, and 7 bases had no gene match. The CDR3 loop spans 18 amino acids. The germline gives CDR1 SGHTA, CDR2 FQGNSA. As for this clone: Its antigen is as yet unknown.

The method was immunoSEQ multiplex PCR; TCRdb's version includes in-frame clones alone and lacks a portion of them. The sample has fewer than 200,000 clones, approximately 88% seen once; the top ten hold 1.5% to 2%. The receptor comes from an adult in good health. The input for sequencing was peripheral blood, taken on day 0 of AZD1222 vaccination. The V call is TRBV7-2, the J call TRBJ2-1, with 11 bases that match TRBD2. The CDR3 DNA sequence: TGTGCCAGCAGCTTTGGACTAGCGGGCTTAAGCTCCTACAATGAGCAGTTCTTC. Translating gives CASSFGLAGLSSYNEQFF.